This T cell receptor beta chain came from a study of blood T cell repertoires in COVID-19. Study-level information: From the United States, Italy and Spain came samples of acute and convalescent COVID-19.

The table came from immunoSEQ multiplex PCR; TCRdb's copy has only in-frame clones and leaves some out. The repertoire includes around 260,000 clones, around nine tenths of them detected once, and approximately 9.8% sits in the top ten. In germline, CDR1 is LGHDT, CDR2 YNNKEL (reference sequence). Trimming shortened V by 0 bases and J by 8 bases, and 12 bases separated the two germline ends. The CDR3 sequence is 14 residues long. This TCR came from a man in his forties who had recovered from COVID-19. This chain uses TRBV3-1 (or the pseudogene TRBV3-2) with TRBJ2-3; D is unclear. The sequencing sample was made of peripheral blood. The CDR3 region has the DNA TGTGCCAGCAGCCAAGAGTCCCCCGTTTCTACGCAGTATTTT. Protein product: CASSQESPVSTQYF.